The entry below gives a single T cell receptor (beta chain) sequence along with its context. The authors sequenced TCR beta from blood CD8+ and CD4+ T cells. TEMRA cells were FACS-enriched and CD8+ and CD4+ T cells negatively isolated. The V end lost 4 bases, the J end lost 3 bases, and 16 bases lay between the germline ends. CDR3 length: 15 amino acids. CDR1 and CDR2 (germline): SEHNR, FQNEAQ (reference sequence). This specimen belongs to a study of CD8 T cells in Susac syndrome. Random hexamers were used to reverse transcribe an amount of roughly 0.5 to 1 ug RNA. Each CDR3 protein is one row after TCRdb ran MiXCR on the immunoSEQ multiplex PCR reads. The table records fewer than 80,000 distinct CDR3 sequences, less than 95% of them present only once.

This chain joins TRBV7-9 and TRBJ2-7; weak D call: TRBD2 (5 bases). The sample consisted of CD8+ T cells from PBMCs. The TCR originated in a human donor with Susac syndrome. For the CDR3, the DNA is TGTGCCAGCAGCTCTGCCGTCCGGGATTTCTACGAGCAGTACTTC. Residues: CASSSAVRDFYEQYF.